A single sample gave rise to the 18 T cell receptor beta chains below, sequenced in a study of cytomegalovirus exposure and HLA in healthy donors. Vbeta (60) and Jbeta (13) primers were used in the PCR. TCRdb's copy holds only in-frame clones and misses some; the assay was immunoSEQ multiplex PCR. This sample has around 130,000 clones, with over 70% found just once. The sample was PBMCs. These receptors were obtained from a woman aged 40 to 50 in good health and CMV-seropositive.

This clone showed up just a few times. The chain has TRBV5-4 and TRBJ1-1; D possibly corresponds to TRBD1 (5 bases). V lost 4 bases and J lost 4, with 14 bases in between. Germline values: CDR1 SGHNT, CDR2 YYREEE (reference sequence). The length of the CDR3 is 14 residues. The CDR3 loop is CASSTSGTGTEAFF. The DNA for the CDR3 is TGTGCCAGCAGCACTAGCGGTACAGGCACTGAAGCTTTCTTT.

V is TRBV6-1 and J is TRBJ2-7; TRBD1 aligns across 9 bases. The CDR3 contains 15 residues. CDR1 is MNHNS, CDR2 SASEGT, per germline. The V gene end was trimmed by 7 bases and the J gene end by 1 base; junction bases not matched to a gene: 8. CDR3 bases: TGTGCCAGCAACCCGGTGGGGACAGGGTCCTACGAGCAGTACTTC. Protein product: CASNPVGTGSYEQYF.

This CDR3 reads CASSVDRDEQFF. For the CDR3, the DNA is TGCGCCAGCAGCGTGGACAGGGATGAGCAGTTCTTC. The rearrangement links TRBV5-1 to TRBJ2-1, with 8 positions matching TRBD1. The CDR3 totals 12 residues. Trimming at V came to 4 bases and at J to 8 bases, leaving 2 bases not matched to a gene. Looked up from germline, CDR1 is SGHRS and CDR2 is YFSETQ.

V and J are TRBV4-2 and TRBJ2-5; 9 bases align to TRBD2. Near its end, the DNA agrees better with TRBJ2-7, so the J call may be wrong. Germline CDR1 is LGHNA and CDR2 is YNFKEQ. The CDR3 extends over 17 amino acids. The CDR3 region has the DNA TGTGCCAGCAGCCGCGGGATTGGGCGGGAGGGTTCCTACGAGCAGTACTTC. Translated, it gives CASSRGIGREGSYEQYF.

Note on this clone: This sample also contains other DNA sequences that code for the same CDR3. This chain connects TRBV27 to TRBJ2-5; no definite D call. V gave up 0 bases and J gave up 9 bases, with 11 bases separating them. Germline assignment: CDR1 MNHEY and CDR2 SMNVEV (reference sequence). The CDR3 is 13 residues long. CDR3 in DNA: TGTGCCAGCAGTTTATCGCCGAAATCGGCCCAGTACTTC. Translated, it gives CASSLSPKSAQYF.

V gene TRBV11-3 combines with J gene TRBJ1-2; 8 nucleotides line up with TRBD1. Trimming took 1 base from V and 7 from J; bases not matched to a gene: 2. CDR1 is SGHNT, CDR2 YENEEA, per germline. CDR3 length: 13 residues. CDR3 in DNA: TGTGCCAGCAGCTTAGGACAGGGGCTTGGCTACACCTTC. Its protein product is CASSLGQGLGYTF.

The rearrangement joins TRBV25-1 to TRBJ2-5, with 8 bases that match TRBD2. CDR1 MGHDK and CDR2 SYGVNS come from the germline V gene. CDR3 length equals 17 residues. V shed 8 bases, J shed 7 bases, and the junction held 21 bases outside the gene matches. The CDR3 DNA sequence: TGTGCCAGCGTGGCTTCGGGGCAAGCGGGGGCCCTTGGGACCCAGTACTTC. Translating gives CASVASGQAGALGTQYF.

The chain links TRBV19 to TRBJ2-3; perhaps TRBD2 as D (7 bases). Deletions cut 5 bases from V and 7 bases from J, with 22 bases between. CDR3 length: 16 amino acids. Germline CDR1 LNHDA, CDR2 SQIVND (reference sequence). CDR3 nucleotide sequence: TGTGCCAGTAGTGGCGGCAGCGGGGACAAACCCTATACGCAGTATTTT. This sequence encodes CASSGGSGDKPYTQYF.

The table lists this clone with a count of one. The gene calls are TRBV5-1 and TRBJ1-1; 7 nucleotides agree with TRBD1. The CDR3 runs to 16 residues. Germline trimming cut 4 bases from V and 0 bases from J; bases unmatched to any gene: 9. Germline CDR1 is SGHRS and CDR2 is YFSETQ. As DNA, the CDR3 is TGCGCCAGCAGCGCCGGTCAGGGGGTCATGAACACTGAAGCTTTCTTT. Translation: CASSAGQGVMNTEAFF.

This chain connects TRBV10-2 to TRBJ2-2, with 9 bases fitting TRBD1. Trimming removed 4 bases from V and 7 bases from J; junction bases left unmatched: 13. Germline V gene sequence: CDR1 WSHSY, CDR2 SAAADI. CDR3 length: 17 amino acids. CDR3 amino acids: CASSGAPGQGKGGELFF. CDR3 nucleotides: TGCGCCAGCAGTGGGGCGCCGGGACAGGGAAAAGGCGGGGAGCTGTTTTTT.

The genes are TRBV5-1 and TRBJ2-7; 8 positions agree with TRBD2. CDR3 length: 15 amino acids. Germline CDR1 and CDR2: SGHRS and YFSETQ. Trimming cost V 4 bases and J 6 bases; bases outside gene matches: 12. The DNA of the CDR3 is TGCGCCAGCAGCCCTGACGGCGGGGGGAGGATCGAGCAGTACTTC. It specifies CASSPDGGGRIEQYF. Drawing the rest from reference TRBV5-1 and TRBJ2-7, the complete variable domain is KAGVTQTPRYLIKTRGQQVTLSCSPISGHRSVSWYQQTPGQGLQFLFEYFSETQRNKGNFPGRFSGRQFSNSRSEMNVSTLELGDSALYLCASSPDGGGRIEQYFGPGTRLTVT.

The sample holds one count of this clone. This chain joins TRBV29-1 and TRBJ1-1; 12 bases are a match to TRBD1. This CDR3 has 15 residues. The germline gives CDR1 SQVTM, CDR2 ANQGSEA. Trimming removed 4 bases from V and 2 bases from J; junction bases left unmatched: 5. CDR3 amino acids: CSVGGTGGLNTEAFF. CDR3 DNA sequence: TGCAGCGTTGGTGGGACAGGGGGCCTTAACACTGAAGCTTTCTTT.

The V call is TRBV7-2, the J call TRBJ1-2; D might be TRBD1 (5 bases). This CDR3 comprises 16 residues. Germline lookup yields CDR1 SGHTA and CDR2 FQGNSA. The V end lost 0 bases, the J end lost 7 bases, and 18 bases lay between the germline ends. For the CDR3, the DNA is TGTGCCAGCAGCTTAGCGCATGGGTTTGGGGGAGGTGGCTACACCTTC. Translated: CASSLAHGFGGGGYTF.

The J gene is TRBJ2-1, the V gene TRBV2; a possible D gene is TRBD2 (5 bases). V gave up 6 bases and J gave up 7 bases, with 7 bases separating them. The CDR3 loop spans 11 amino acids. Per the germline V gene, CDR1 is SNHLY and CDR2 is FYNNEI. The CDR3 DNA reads TGTGCCAGCAGAGGCGGGAATGAGCAGTTCTTC. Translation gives CASRGGNEQFF. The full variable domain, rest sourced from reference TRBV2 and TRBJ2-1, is EPEVTQTPSHQVTQMGQEVILRCVPISNHLYFYWYRQILGQKVEFLVSFYNNEISEKSEIFDDQFSVERPDGSNFTLKIRSTKLEDSAMYFCASRGGNEQFFGPGTRLTVL.

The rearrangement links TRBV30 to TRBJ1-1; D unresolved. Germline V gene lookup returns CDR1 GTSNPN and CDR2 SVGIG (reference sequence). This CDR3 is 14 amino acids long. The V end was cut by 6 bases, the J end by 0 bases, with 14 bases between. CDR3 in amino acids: CACRRRYMNTEAFF. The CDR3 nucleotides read TGTGCCTGCCGCAGGCGCTACATGAACACTGAAGCTTTCTTT.

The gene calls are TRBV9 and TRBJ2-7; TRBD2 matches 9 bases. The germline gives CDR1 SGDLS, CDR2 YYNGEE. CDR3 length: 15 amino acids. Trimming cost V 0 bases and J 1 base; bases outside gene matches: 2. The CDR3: CASSVGSGGSYEQYF. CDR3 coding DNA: TGTGCCAGCAGCGTAGGTAGCGGGGGATCCTACGAGCAGTACTTC.

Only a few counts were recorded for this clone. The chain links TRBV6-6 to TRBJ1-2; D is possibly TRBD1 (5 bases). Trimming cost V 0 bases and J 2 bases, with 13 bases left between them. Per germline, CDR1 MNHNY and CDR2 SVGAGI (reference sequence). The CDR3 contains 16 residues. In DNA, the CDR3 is TGTGCCAGCAGTTACTCGCGCAGGGTTGAAAACTATGGCTACACCTTC. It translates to CASSYSRRVENYGYTF.

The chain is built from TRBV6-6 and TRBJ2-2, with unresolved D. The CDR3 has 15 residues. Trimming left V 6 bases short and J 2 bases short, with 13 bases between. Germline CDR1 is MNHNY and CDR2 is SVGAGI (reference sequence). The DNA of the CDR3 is TGTGCCAGCAGCCCTCTCCAGCGTAACACCGGGGAGCTGTTTTTT. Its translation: CASSPLQRNTGELFF.